This entry describes one T cell receptor (beta chain). The antigen remains undetermined. The sample is drawn from a study of PD-L1 blockade in urothelial cancer. The study, taken as a whole, reports: Those with durable benefit had larger increases in tumor-associated blood clones at 3 weeks.

Germline values: CDR1 GTSNPN, CDR2 SVGIG (reference sequence). This CDR3 contains 14 residues. The V end lost 4 bases, the J end lost 7 bases, and 14 bases lay between the germline ends. Libraries were prepared by immunoSEQ multiplex PCR; TCRdb keeps only in-frame clonotypes and omits some of them. The data hold about 52,000 clones, with approximately 88% observed a single time. The time point denotes: pretreatment peripheral blood. The study collected 1 to 8 samples per patient, pretreatment and on-treatment. The sequences come from PBMCs, collected around atezolizumab (anti-PD-L1) treatment. The chain combines TRBV30 with TRBJ1-6; tentative D call: TRBD1 (6 bases). The sequence was obtained from a man aged 45-60 years with urothelial cancer. CDR3 in amino acids: CAWKVSRGNSPLHF. The CDR3 region has the DNA TGTGCCTGGAAAGTGAGCAGGGGAAATTCACCCCTCCACTTT.